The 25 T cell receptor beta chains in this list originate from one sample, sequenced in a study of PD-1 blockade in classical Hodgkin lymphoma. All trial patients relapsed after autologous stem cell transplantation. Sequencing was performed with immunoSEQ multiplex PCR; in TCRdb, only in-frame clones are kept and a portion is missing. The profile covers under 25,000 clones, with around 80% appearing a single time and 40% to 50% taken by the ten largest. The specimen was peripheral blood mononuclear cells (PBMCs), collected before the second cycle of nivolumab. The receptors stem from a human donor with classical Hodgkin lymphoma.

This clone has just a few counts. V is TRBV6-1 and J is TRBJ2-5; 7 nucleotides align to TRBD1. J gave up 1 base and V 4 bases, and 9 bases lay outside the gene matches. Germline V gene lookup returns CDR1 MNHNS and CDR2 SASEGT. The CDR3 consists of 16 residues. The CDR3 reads CASSGQGGLLQETQYF. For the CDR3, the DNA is TGTGCCAGCAGTGGCCAAGGGGGCCTACTCCAAGAGACCCAGTACTTC.

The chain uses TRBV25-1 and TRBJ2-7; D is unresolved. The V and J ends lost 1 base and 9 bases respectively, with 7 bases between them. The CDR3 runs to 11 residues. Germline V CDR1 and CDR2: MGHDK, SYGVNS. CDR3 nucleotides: TGTGCCAGCAGTGAATTCGACGGGCAGTACTTC. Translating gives CASSEFDGQYF.

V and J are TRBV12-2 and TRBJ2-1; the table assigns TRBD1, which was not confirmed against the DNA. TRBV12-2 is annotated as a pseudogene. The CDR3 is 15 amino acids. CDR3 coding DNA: TGTGCAAGTCGCTCCCGGGACAGGGCCCACAATGAGCAGTTCTTC. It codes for CASRSRDRAHNEQFF.

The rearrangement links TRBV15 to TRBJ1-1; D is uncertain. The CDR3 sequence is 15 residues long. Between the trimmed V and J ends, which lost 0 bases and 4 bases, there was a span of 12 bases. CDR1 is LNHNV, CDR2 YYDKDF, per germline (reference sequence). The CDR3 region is CATSRESGVFTEAFF. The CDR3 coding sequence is TGTGCCACCAGCAGAGAATCCGGGGTCTTCACTGAAGCTTTCTTT. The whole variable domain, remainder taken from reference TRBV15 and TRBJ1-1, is DAMVIQNPRYQVTQFGKPVTLSCSQTLNHNVMYWYQQKSSQAPKLLFHYYDKDFNNEADTPDNFQSRRPNTSFCFLDIRSPGLGDTAMYLCATSRESGVFTEAFFGQGTRLTVV.

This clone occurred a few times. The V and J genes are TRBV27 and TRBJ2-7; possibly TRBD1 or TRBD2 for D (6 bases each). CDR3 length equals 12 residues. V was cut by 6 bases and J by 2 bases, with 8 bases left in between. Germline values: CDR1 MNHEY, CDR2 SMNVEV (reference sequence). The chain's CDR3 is CASREGAYEQYF. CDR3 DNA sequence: TGTGCCAGCAGGGAGGGGGCCTACGAGCAGTACTTC.

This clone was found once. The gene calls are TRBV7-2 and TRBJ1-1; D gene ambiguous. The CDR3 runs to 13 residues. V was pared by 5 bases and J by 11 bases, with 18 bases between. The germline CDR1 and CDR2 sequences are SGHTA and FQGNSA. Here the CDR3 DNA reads TGTGCCAGCAGCCCCGATCTGTCAGTACTGGCTTTCTTT. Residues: CASSPDLSVLAFF.

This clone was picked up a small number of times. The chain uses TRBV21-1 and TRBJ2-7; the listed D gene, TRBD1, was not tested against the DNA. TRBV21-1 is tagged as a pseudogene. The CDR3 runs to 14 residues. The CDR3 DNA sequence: TGTGCCAGCACCCTAAAGCGGGACAGGGCCGAGCAGTACTTC. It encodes CASTLKRDRAEQYF.

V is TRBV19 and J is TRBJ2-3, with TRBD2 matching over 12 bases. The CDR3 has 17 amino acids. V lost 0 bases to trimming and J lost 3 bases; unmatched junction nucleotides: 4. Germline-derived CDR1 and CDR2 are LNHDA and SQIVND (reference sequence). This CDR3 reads CASSIDLAGGPTDTQYF. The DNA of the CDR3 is TGTGCCAGTAGTATAGATCTAGCGGGAGGGCCTACAGATACGCAGTATTTT.

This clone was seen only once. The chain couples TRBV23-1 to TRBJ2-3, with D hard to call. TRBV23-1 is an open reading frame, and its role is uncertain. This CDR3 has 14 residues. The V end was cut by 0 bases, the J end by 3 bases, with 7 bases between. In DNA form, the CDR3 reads TGCGCCAGCAGTCAATCTTTCTCGACAGATACGCAGTATTTT. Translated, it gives CASSQSFSTDTQYF.

Written as DNA, the CDR3 is TGTGCCAGTAGCCCAACGGGATTTGGCACCGGGGAGCTGTTTTTT. Protein sequence: CASSPTGFGTGELFF. This rearrangement joins TRBV19 to TRBJ2-2, with D possibly being TRBD2 (5 bases). CDR1 LNHDA and CDR2 SQIVND come from the germline V gene (reference sequence). This CDR3 comprises 15 residues. Trimming shortened V by 6 bases and J by 4 bases, and 15 bases separated the two germline ends.

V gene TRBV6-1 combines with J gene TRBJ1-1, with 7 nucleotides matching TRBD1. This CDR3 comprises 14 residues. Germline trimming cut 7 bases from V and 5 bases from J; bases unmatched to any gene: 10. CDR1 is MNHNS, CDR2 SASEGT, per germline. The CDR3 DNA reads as TGTGCCAGCAATCGACAGGGATGGCTAACTGAAGCTTTCTTT. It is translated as CASNRQGWLTEAFF.

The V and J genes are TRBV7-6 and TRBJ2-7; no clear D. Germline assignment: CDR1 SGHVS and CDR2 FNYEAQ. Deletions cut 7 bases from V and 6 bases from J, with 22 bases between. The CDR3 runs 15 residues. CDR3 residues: CASNRGVPIKVEQYF. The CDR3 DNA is TGTGCCAGCAACCGAGGCGTACCGATCAAAGTCGAGCAGTACTTC. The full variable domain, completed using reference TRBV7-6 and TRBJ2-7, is GAGVSQSPRYKVTKRGQDVALRCDPISGHVSLYWYRQALGQGPEFLTYFNYEAQQDKSGLPNDRFSAERPEGSISTLTIQRTEQRDSAMYRCASNRGVPIKVEQYFGPGTRLTVT.

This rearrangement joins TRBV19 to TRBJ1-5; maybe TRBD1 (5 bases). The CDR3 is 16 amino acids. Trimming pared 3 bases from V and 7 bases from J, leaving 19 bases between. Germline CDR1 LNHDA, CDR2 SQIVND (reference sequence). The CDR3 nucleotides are TGTGCCAGTAGTATGGTGGGACGATGGGAGGGACAGCCCCAGCATTTT. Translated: CASSMVGRWEGQPQHF.

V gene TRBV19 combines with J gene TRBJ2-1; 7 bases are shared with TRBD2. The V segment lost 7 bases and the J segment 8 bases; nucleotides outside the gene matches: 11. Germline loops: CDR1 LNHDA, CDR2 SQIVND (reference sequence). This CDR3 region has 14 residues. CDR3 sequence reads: CASKAWEGPDEQFF. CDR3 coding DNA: TGTGCCAGTAAGGCCTGGGAGGGCCCCGATGAGCAGTTCTTC.

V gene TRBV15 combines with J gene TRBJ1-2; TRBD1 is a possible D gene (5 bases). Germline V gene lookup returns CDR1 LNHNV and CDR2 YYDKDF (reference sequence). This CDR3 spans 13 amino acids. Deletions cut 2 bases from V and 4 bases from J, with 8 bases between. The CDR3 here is CATSRPGGYGYTF. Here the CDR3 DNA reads TGTGCCACCAGCAGACCGGGGGGCTATGGCTACACCTTC.

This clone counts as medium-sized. CDR3 protein: CASSPAWDRGQSNQPQHF. Here the CDR3 DNA reads TGTGCCAGCAGCCCCGCTTGGGACAGGGGGCAGAGCAATCAGCCCCAGCATTTT. This chain uses TRBV27 with TRBJ1-5; TRBD1 agrees at 12 bases. CDR1 is MNHEY, CDR2 SMNVEV, per germline (reference sequence). The CDR3 is 18 amino acids. V trimming: 6 bases; J trimming: 1 base; junction bases outside the gene matches: 10.

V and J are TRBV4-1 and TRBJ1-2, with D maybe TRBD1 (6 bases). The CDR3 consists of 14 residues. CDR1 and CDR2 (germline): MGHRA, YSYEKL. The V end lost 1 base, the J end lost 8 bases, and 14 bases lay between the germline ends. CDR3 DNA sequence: TGCGCCAGCAGCCAAGCCTCTCAGGGGAGAGGCTACACCTTC. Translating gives CASSQASQGRGYTF.

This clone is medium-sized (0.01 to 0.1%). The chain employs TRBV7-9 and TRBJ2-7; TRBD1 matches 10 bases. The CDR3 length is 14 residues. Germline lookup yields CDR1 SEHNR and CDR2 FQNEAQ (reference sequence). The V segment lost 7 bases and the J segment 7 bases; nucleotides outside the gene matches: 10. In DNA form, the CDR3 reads TGTGCCAGCAACCCGGGGACAGGGGTTGGGGAGCAGTACTTC. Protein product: CASNPGTGVGEQYF. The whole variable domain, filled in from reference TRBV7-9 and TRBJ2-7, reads DTGVSQNPRHKITKRGQNVTFRCDPISEHNRLYWYRQTLGQGPEFLTYFQNEAQLEKSRLLSDRFSAERPKGSFSTLEIQRTEQGDSAMYLCASNPGTGVGEQYFGPGTRLTVT.

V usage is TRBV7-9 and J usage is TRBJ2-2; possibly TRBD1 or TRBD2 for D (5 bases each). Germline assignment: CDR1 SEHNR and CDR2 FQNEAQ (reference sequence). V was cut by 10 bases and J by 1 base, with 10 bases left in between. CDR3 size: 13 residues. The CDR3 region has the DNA TGTGCCACCGGGACGGTGAACACCGGGGAGCTGTTTTTT. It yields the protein CATGTVNTGELFF.

The CDR3 spells CASSSAAGRDTQYF. The CDR3 bases are TGTGCCAGCAGCTCAGCTGCAGGGAGAGATACGCAGTATTTT. The rearrangement links TRBV7-2 to TRBJ2-3; D is perhaps TRBD1 or TRBD2 (5 bases each). CDR1 is SGHTA, CDR2 FQGNSA, per germline. The V and J ends lost 4 bases and 5 bases respectively, with 13 bases between them. This CDR3 contains 14 residues.

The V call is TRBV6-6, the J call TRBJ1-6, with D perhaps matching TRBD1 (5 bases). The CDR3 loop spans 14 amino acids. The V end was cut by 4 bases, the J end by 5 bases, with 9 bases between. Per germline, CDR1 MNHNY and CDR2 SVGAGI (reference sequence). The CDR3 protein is CASSFRENNSPLHF. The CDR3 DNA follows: TGTGCCAGCAGTTTCAGGGAGAATAATTCACCCCTCCACTTT.

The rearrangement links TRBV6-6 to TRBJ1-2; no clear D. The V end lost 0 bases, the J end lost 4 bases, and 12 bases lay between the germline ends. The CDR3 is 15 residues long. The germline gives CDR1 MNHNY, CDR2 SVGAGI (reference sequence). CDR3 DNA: TGTGCCAGCAGTTACTCGATCGGCAGAAGCTATGGCTACACCTTC. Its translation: CASSYSIGRSYGYTF.

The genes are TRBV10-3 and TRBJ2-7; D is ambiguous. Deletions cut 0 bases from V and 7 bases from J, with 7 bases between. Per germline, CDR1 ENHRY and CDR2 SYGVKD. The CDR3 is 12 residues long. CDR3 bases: TGTGCCATCAGTGAGTCATCACAGGAGCAGTACTTC. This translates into CAISESSQEQYF.

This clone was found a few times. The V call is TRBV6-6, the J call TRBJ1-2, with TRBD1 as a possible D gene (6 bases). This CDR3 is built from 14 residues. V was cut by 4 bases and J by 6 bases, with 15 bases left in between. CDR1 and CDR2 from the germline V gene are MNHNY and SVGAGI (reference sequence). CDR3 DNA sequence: TGTGCCAGCAGTTTTATAAGGGGGGGTGATGGCTACACCTTC. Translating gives CASSFIRGGDGYTF.

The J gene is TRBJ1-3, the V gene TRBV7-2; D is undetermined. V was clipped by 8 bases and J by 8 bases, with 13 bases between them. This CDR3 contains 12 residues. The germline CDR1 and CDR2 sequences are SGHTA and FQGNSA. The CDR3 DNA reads TGTGCCAGCTCCGGTCTCCTAGACACCATATATTTT. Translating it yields CASSGLLDTIYF.